This record concerns one T cell receptor (beta chain) sequence. This sample was taken from a study of blood T cell repertoires in COVID-19. On the study more broadly: PBMCs, B-cell-depleted T cells, or T cells were the source of the cDNA or gDNA that made up the material.

The protocol was immunoSEQ multiplex PCR, while the TCRdb copy is restricted to in-frame clones and leaves out a portion. The sample includes about 310,000 clones, approximately 89% seen only once; the top ten take approximately 9.4%. Adults between roughly 18 and 89 years of age took part from about 24 US areas. The TCR was taken from a woman between 35 and 50 years old who had recovered from COVID-19. The specimen was PBMCs or T cells enriched from blood (not recorded which).

The CDR3 DNA sequence: TGTGCCAGCAGCTCCCCCGTGACAGGGAACGAAAAACTGTTTTTT. Its protein product is CASSSPVTGNEKLFF. V usage is TRBV11-3 and J usage is TRBJ1-4; TRBD1 matches at 7 bases. Per the germline V gene, CDR1 is SGHNT and CDR2 is YENEEA. V shed 4 bases, J shed 8 bases, and the junction held 10 bases outside the gene matches. CDR3 length equals 15 residues.